This T cell receptor beta chain was sequenced in a study of cytomegalovirus exposure and HLA in healthy donors. PCR was performed using 60 Vbeta and 13 Jbeta primers. TCRdb's table, derived via immunoSEQ multiplex PCR, lists solely in-frame clones and lacks some. The sample shows about 180,000 clones, around 80% of them seen only once. Trimming shortened V by 4 bases and J by 8 bases, and 9 bases separated the two germline ends. CDR1 is GTSNPN and CDR2 is SVGIG in the germline V gene (reference sequence). CDR3 length equals 11 residues. Only one count was recorded for this clone. The V gene is TRBV30, the J gene TRBJ1-3; possible D gene TRBD1, 5 bases. The sequenced sample consisted of PBMCs. This clonotype was obtained from a man younger than 35 in good health and CMV-seronegative. The CDR3 DNA reads TGTGCCTGGATGCAGGGATACACCATATATTTT. The encoded protein is CAWMQGYTIYF.